A selection of T cell receptor beta chains follows, all from one sample in a study of cytomegalovirus exposure and HLA in healthy donors. Assay used: immunoSEQ multiplex PCR; TCRdb lists only in-frame clones, some missing. The repertoire holds more than 75,000 clones, 75% to 80% seen once, with approximately 3.6% in the top ten. The material sequenced was PBMCs. The receptors stem from a woman in her forties in good health and CMV-seronegative. Each CDR3 is given without its conserved first and last residue.

v_call,j_call,cdr3_aa
TRBV11-2,TRBJ1-2,ASSPRTGIGYT
TRBV29-1,TRBJ1-1,SVRGINTEAF
TRBV6-4,TRBJ1-1,ASSAGTEAF
TRBV11-1,TRBJ2-7,ASSGTYEQY
TRBV5-6,TRBJ1-5,ASSLANRGHSNQPQH
TRBV5-1,TRBJ1-5,ASSLAVDQPQH
TRBV2,TRBJ1-6,ASREGRGNSPLH
TRBV5-1,TRBJ1-1,ASSSRANTEAF
TRBV30,TRBJ1-1,AWSGAGGSGAF
TRBV4-1,TRBJ1-4,ASSTRGGQAATEKLF
TRBV6-5,TRBJ1-2,ASRLDNRGGGYT
TRBV28,TRBJ1-1,ASSPPHRNTEAF
TRBV7-7,TRBJ1-4,ASSRVGGANEKLF
TRBV14,TRBJ2-7,ASSYSYEQY
TRBV5-1,TRBJ2-1,ASSLGLLLESSYNEQF
TRBV7-6,TRBJ1-6,ASSATRAPQSPLH
TRBV7-2,TRBJ2-3,ASSLTIGDTQY
TRBV2,TRBJ1-2,ASSPQATYYGYT
TRBV29-1,TRBJ1-2,SVTTGGSGGYT
TRBV5-1,TRBJ2-2,ASSFGGSNTGELF
TRBV4-1,TRBJ2-7,ASSRAGTLVEQY
TRBV6-5,TRBJ1-2,ATRTGSSMGYGYT
TRBV5-6,TRBJ2-7,ASSLGTQGVYEQY
TRBV5-1,TRBJ2-1,ASSLAGTSGGSGYNEQF
TRBV4-1,TRBJ2-7,ASSQESGVSSYEQY
TRBV11-2,TRBJ1-5,ASSLDFVQPQH
TRBV18,TRBJ2-2,ASSRDRGHAGELF
TRBV19,TRBJ2-1,ASSIFQATNEQF
TRBV5-1,TRBJ2-3,ASSPEGRASTDTQY
TRBV18,TRBJ2-1,ASSPPRDRGHNEQF
TRBV6-4,TRBJ2-3,ASSKTSGSDTQY
TRBV7-7,TRBJ2-3,ASSPHPPGGGDTQY
TRBV27,TRBJ2-7,ASSLSVGTGTYEQY
TRBV13,TRBJ2-7,ASSTGQGAYEQY
TRBV11-2,TRBJ1-5,ASSISGTGNQPQH
TRBV30,TRBJ1-3,AWTPKTGGNRGNTIY
TRBV9,TRBJ2-7,ASSGPGTYEQY
TRBV7-9,TRBJ2-3,SSSSEGDTQY
TRBV30,TRBJ1-4,ASQANEKLF
TRBV27,TRBJ2-3,ASSFTPVGTDTQY
TRBV30,TRBJ1-2,AWNDQGSYGYT
TRBV28,TRBJ2-7,ASLRSGVGEQY
TRBV19,TRBJ2-2,ASSTGLLAGELF
TRBV28,TRBJ2-7,ASSLRGDRGFEEQY
TRBV19,TRBJ1-2,ASSTTGMGNYGYT
TRBV6-1,TRBJ1-3,ASSEGANHSGNTIY
TRBV18,TRBJ2-7,ASSPENQEQY
TRBV30,TRBJ1-5,AWSVHSGFNQPQH
TRBV28,TRBJ1-5,ASRGGEVTLTNQPQH
TRBV9,TRBJ2-2,ASSVALQGAATGELF
TRBV19,TRBJ1-5,ASSIDPTGWGQPQH
TRBV5-1,TRBJ1-1,ASSLAPGVVNTEAF
TRBV18,TRBJ1-1,ASSPGQGGTEAF
TRBV6-1,TRBJ2-7,ASSEIYGSYEQY
TRBV11-3,TRBJ1-5,ASSILTGGFSNQPQH
TRBV5-1,TRBJ1-2,ASSLGHSGYT
TRBV30,TRBJ1-5,AWSVERGISNQPQH